This TCR beta chain was identified during a study of PD-L1 blockade in urothelial cancer. For the study at large: Blood-derived samples held a median around 130,000 T cells.

Described time point: pretreatment peripheral blood. Patients' urothelial carcinoma was locally advanced or metastatic. The method was immunoSEQ multiplex PCR; TCRdb's version includes in-frame clones alone and lacks a portion of them. In the table there are tens of thousands of clones, approximately 86% of which are singletons. Study-wide points: Patients with durable benefit had greater blood expansion of tumor-associated TCR clones 3 weeks into treatment.

Comments on this clone: What it binds is not known.

J was trimmed by 7 bases and V by 5 bases; bases with no gene match: 7. Looked up from germline, CDR1 is MNHEY and CDR2 is SMNVEV (reference sequence). This CDR3 has 13 residues. The chain is built from TRBV27 and TRBJ1-2; 7 nucleotides match TRBD1. This specimen was PBMCs, taken around atezolizumab (anti-PD-L1) treatment. This receptor was identified in a man aged 55 to 70 with urothelial cancer. In DNA, the CDR3 is TGTGCCAGCAGTGTACAGGGGAAGGGTGGCTACACCTTC. Its translation: CASSVQGKGGYTF.